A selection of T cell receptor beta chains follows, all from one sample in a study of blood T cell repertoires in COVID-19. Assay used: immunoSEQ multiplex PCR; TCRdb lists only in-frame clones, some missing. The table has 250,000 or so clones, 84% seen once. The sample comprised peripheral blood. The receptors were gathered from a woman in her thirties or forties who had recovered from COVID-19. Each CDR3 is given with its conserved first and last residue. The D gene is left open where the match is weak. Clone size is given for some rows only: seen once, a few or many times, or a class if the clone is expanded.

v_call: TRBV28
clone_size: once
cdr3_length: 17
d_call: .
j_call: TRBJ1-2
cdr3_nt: TGTGCCAGCAGTTTAAGCGGGCGCTGGACCGTCAACTATGGCTACACCTTC
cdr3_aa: CASSLSGRWTVNYGYTF

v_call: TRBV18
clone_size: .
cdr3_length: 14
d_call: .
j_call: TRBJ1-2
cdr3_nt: TGTGCCAGCTCACCACGTCCAGGGAACTATGGCTACACCTTC
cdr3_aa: CASSPRPGNYGYTF

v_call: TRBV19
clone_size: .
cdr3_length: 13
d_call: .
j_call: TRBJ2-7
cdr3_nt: TGTGCCAGTAAGGCAGGGCTTTCCTACGAGCAGTACTTC
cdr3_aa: CASKAGLSYEQYF

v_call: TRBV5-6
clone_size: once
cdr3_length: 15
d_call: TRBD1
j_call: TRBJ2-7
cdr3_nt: TGTGCCAGCAGATTTTTAGGACAGGGATTCTACGAGCAGTACTTC
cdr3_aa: CASRFLGQGFYEQYF

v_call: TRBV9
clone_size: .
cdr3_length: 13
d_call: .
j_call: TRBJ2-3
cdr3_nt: TGTGCCAGCAGCGCCCGGAGCACAGATACGCAGTATTTT
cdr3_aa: CASSARSTDTQYF

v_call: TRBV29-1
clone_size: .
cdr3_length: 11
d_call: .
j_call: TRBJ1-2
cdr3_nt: TGCAGCGTTACGGTGGGGGCTGGCTACACCTTC
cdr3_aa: CSVTVGAGYTF

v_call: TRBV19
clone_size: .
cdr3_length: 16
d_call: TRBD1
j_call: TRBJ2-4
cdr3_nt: TGTGCCAGTAGTCCCGACAGGGGTGGGTCCAAAAACATTCAGTACTTC
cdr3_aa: CASSPDRGGSKNIQYF

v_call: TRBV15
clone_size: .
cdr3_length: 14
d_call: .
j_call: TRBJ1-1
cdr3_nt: TGTGCCACCAGCAGAAGACAGGCTTGGACTGAAGCTTTCTTT
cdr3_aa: CATSRRQAWTEAFF

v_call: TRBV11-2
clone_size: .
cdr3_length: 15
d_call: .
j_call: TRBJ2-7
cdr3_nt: TGTGCCAGCAGCTTAGTCTGGCAGCGAACCTACGAGCAGTACTTC
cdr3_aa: CASSLVWQRTYEQYF

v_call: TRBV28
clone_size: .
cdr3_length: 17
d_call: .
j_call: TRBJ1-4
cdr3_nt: TGTGCCAGCAGTCCCCGGTCAGGAATCGCAACTAATGAAAAACTGTTTTTT
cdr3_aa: CASSPRSGIATNEKLFF

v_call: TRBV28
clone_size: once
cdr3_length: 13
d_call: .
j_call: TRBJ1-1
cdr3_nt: TGTGCCAGCAGTTCAGGGGCGAGAGGTGAAGCTTTCTTT
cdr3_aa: CASSSGARGEAFF

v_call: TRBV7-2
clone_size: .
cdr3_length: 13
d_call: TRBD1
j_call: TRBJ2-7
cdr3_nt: TGTGCCAGCAGCCCCGGGACAGGTTTCGAGCAGTACTTC
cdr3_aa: CASSPGTGFEQYF

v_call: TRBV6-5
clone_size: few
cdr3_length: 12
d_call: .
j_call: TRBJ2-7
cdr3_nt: TGTGCCACCATTGGTGGGGCGGACGAGCAGTACTTC
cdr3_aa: CATIGGADEQYF

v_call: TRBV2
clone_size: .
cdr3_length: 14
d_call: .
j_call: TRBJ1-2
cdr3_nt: TGTGCCAGCAGTTCATCCGGAGGGACGCATGGCTACACCTTC
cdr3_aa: CASSSSGGTHGYTF

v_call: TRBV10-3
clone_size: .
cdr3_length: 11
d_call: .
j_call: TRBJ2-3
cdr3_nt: TGTGCCATCCGGGTCGGGGATACGCAGTATTTT
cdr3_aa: CAIRVGDTQYF

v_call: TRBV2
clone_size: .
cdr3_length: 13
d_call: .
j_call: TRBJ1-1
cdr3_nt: TGTGCCAGCAGTGCTGGACGGGGCACTGAAGCTTTCTTT
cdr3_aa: CASSAGRGTEAFF

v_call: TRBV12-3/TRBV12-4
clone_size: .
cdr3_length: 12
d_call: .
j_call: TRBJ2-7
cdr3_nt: TGTGCCAGCAGTTTCGTTGAGTACGAGCAGTACTTC
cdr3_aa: CASSFVEYEQYF

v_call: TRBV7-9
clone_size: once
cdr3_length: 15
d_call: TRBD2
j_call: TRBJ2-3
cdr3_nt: TGTGCCAGCAGCTCGGGACTACTAGTGGCAGATACGCAGTATTTT
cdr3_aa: CASSSGLLVADTQYF

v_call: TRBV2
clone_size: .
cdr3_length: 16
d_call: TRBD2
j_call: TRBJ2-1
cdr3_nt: TGTGCCAGCAGTCCCCTTAATGGGGGGGACCGGAATGAGCAGTTCTTC
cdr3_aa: CASSPLNGGDRNEQFF

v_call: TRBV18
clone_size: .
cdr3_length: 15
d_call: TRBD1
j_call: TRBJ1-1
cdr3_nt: TGTGCCAGCTCACCTCTGGGACAGGGCAACACTGAAGCTTTCTTT
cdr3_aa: CASSPLGQGNTEAFF

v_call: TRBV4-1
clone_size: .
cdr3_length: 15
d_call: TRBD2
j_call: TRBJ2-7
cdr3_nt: TGCGCCAGCAGCGGGCGCGAGCGGGGGACCTACGAGCAGTACTTC
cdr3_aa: CASSGRERGTYEQYF

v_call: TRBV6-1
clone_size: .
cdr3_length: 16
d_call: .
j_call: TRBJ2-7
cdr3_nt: TGTGCCAGCAGTGATGAGATCCGGGCCGCGGGAAACGAGCAGTACTTC
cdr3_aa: CASSDEIRAAGNEQYF

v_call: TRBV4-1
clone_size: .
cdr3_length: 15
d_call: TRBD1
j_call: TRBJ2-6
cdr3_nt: TGCGCCAGCAGCCAAGCTTGGGACAGGACCAAGGTCCTGACTTTC
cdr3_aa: CASSQAWDRTKVLTF

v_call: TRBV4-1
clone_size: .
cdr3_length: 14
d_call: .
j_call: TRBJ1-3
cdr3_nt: TGCGCCAGCAGCCACCCCCCAGTTGGAAACACCATATATTTT
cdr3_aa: CASSHPPVGNTIYF

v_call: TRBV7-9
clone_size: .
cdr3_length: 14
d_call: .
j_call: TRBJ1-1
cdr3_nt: TGTGCCAGCAGCTTCGAGGGCCCGAACACTGAAGCTTTCTTT
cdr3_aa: CASSFEGPNTEAFF

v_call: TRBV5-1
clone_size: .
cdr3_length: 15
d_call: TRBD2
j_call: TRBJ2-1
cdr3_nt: TGCGCCAGCAGCTTGGTGTTAGCGGGGGCCAATGAGCAGTTCTTC
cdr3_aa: CASSLVLAGANEQFF

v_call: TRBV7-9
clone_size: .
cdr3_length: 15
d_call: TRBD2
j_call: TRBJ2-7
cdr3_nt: TGTGCCAGCAGCTTAGCGCTAGCGGGGGGCTACGAGCAGTACTTC
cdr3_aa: CASSLALAGGYEQYF

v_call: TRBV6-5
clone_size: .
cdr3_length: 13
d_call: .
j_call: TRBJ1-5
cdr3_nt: TGTGCCAGCTCACAGGGTATCTATCAGCCCCAGCATTTT
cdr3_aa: CASSQGIYQPQHF

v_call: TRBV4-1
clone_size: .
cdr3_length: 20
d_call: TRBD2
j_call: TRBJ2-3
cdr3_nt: TGCGCCAGCAGCCGGTCGGGCTTTACGGGGGGGCCTCGTCCCAGGGATACGCAGTATTTT
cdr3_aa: CASSRSGFTGGPRPRDTQYF

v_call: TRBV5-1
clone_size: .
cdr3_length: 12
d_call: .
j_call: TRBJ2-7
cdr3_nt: TGCGCCAGCAGCTCCGCGGGCTACGAGCAGTACTTC
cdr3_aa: CASSSAGYEQYF

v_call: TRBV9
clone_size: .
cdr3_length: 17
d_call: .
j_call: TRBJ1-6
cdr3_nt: TGTGCCAGCAGCGTAGGGCAGGGTAGCTCCTATAATTCACCCCTCCACTTT
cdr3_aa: CASSVGQGSSYNSPLHF

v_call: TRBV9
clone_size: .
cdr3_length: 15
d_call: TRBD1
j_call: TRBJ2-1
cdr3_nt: TGTGCCAGCAGCTCCCCAGGGGGCGCTCTCAATGAGCAGTTCTTC
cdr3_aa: CASSSPGGALNEQFF

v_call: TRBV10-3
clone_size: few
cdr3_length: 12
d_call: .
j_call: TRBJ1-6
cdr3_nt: TGTGCCATCAGGGAAACAGGGATTCCCCTCCACTTT
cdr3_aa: CAIRETGIPLHF

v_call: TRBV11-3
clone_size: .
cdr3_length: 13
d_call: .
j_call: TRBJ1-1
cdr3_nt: TGTGCCAGCAGCTTAGTACGGGAAAAGTCAGCTTTCTTT
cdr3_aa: CASSLVREKSAFF

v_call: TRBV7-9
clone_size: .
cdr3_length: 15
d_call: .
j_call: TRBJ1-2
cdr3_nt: TGTGCCAGCAGCGCCGAGGCTTTAGGGGTCTATGGCTACACCTTC
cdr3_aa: CASSAEALGVYGYTF

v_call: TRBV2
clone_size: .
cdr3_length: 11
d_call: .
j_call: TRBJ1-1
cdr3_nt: TGTGCCAGCGAGGGCAACACTGAAGCTTTCTTT
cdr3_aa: CASEGNTEAFF

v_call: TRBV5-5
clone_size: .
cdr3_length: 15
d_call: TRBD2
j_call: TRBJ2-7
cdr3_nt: TGTGCCAGCAGCATACTAGCGGACACATCCTACGAGCAGTACTTC
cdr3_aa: CASSILADTSYEQYF

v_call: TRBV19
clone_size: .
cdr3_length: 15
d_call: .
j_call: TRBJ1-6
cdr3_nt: TGTGCCAGTAGTTTCCGGGACACTTATAATTCACCCCTCCACTTT
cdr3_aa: CASSFRDTYNSPLHF

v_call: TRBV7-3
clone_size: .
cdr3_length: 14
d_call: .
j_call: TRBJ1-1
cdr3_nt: TGTGCCAGCAGCTCACAGGGTGGGGGAGCTGAAGCTTTCTTT
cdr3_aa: CASSSQGGGAEAFF

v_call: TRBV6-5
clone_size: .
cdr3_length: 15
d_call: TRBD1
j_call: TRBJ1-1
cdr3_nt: TGTGCCAGCAGATTACTGACAGGGGGATACACTGAAGCTTTCTTT
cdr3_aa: CASRLLTGGYTEAFF

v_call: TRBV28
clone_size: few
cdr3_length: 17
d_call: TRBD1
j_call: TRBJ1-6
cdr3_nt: TGTGCCAGCAGTATTACTCCCGGGACAGGGGGCCGAACACCCCTCCACTTT
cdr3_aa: CASSITPGTGGRTPLHF

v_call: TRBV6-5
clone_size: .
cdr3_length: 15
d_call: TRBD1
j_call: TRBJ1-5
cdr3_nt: TGTGCCAGCAGTTATGGGACAGGCGGCAATCAGCCCCAGCATTTT
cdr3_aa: CASSYGTGGNQPQHF

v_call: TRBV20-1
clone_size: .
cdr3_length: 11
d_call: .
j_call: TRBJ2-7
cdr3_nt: TGCAGTGCTAGCAAGGGAGATGAGCAGTACTTC
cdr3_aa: CSASKGDEQYF

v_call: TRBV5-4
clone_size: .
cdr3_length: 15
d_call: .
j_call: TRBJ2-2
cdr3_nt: TGTGCCAGCAGCTTGAGGCGGGATATGACCGGGGAGCTGTTTTTT
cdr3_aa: CASSLRRDMTGELFF

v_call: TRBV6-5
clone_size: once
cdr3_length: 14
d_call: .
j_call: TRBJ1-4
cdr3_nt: TGTGCCAGCAGTCCCCCGGGAGACTATGAAAAACTGTTTTTT
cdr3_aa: CASSPPGDYEKLFF

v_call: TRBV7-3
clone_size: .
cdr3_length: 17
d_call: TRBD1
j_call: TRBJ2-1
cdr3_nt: TGTGCCAGCAGCTTAACAGGACAGGTGAACTCCTACAATGAGCAGTTCTTC
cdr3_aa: CASSLTGQVNSYNEQFF

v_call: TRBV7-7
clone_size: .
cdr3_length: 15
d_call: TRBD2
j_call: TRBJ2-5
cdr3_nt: TGTGCCAGCAGCCGACTAGCGGGGGAGGGGGAGACCCAGTACTTC
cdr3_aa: CASSRLAGEGETQYF

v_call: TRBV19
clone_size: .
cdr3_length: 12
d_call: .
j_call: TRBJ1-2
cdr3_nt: TGTGCCAGCAGCCGGGATAACTATGGCTACACCTTC
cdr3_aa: CASSRDNYGYTF

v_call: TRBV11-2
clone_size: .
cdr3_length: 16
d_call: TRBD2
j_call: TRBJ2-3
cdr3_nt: TGTGCCAGCAGCTTAGAGGTGCGGGGGGGGTCAGATACGCAGTATTTT
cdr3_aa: CASSLEVRGGSDTQYF

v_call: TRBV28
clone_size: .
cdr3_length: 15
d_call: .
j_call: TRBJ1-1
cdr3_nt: TGTGCCAGCAGTTTGCCACAGGGAATGTCCACTGAAGCTTTCTTT
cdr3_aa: CASSLPQGMSTEAFF

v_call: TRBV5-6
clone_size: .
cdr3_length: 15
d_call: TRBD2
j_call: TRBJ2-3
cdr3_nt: TGTGCCAGCAGCTGGACTAGCGGGGGGACAGATACGCAGTATTTT
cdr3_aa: CASSWTSGGTDTQYF

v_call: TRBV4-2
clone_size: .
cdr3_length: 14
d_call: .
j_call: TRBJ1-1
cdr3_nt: TGTGCCAGCAGCCCCCAGCGGGGGAACACTGAAGCTTTCTTT
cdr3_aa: CASSPQRGNTEAFF

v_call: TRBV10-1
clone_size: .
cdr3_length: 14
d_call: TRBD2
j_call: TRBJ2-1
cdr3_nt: TGCGCCAGCAGCGTAGCGGGGGCGGCATCTCGGCAGTTCTTC
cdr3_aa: CASSVAGAASRQFF

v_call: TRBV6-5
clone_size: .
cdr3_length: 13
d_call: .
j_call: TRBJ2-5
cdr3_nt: TGTGCCAGCAGAAAAACTAACCAAGAGACCCAGTACTTC
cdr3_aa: CASRKTNQETQYF